The TCR beta chain under discussion was sequenced for a study of blood T cells in healthy people across ages (dated by TCRdb to between 2014 and 2016). About the investigation overall: In model experiments, template switching captured roughly one uniquely barcoded TCR beta cDNA molecule for every two T cells. To avoid experimental bias, donors of different ages were distributed randomly across sequencing lanes. The donors were split into four age groups: young (average around 15 years), middle-aged (roughly 39), aged (roughly 68) and long-lived (82). Using deep sequencing normalized with unique cDNA molecular identifiers, the study measured how TCR beta repertoire diversity changes with age. The study analyzed two additional independent replicas of 1 million unique cDNA reads from the same blood draw for two donors, one aged 18 to 29 and one aged 80 or older.

The donors were some 36 Caucasian individuals from Russia, aged 6 to 90 years, who were systemically healthy. Each donor gave about 9.2 milliliters of peripheral blood, drawn into EDTA-treated Vacutainer tubes. PBMCs were isolated by Ficoll-Paque density-gradient centrifugation, with at least 6.5 million obtained per sample. Trizol reagent was used to extract total RNA from the PBMCs, yielding at least 6 micrograms per sample. For every donor, an aliquot of PBMCs went through flow cytometry to measure the percentages of naive CD45RAhigh/CD27high T cells. On the study overall, not on this receptor specifically: Total diversity estimates from one million sequenced T cells were considered lower bounds and underestimates. As age increased, observed TCR beta diversity per million T cells dropped in a roughly linear way, and a significant reduction was already evident by age about 40. The percentage of naive T cells measured by flow cytometry correlated strongly with observed TCR beta diversity. Since profiling was done on bulk unsorted PBMCs, naive and antigen-experienced compartments could not be conclusively compared. Donor CMV infection status was unknown, potentially confounding age-related changes in expanded clonotypes. Compared with the aged group, more naive CD4+ T cells, fewer expanded clones and increased TCR diversity were shown by the long-lived group, suggesting age selection.

According to the germline V gene (reference sequence), CDR1 reads GTSNPN and CDR2 reads SVGIG. The CDR3 contains 13 residues, cysteine and phenylalanine counted. This entry keeps only the CDR3 DNA: 39 bases, framed from base 1. Here V drops 5 bases and J drops 4 bases, and the junction holds 6 bases not matched to any gene. Library method: 5' RACE. TCRdb shows the sequencer as Illumina HiSeq 2500. A second PCR of roughly 7 to 11 cycles was performed with a sample-barcoded 5' primer and a J-beta primer mix. A unique molecular identifier was introduced onto each TCR beta cDNA molecule by a template-switch 5' adaptor carrying 12 random nucleotides. At least 3 million CDR3-containing paired-end reads were obtained from each sample. First-strand cDNA was synthesized from all RNA with the Mint cDNA synthesis kit, primed by a TRBC-specific oligonucleotide. After uracil-DNA glycosylase treatment, a first 18-cycle PCR used universal primers M1SS and BC2_uni_R on all cDNA. The published analysis was carried out like this. Each sample was normalized by randomly selecting 1 million high-quality reads, each carrying a distinct molecular identifier. Reads with shared molecular identifiers were discarded instead of being binned into consensus sequences. MiTCR, with a Q25 quality threshold and the strictest error-elimination algorithm, was used for CDR3 identification, clonotype clustering and error correction. A nonparametric unseen species model with Euler transformation was used to estimate lower-bound total TCR beta diversity. TCRdb applied fastp at Q25 and MiXCR to the public reads, then kept only in-frame beta chains. Each CDR3 protein appears once, grouped with its most common genes and DNA. What appears here as the V and J calls and clone size reflects TCRdb's work, not the paper's. The sample has hundreds of thousands of distinct CDR3 sequences on record, around 50% of them singletons. Over 15% of the sample is taken by the ten largest.

This clonotype has only a few counts. No antigen is known for it. No base-level quality is on record; no much larger clone is a single base apart. Here the chain combines TRBV30 and TRBJ2-7; TRBD2 aligns with 9 central bases. This TCR was sampled from a man older than 75 in good health. Sequencing was performed on blood. The DNA sequence is TGTGCCTGGTCTAGCGGGATCAATTACGAGCAGTACTTC. It specifies CAWSSGINYEQYF.